This T cell receptor beta chain stems from a study of blood T cells in healthy people across ages. Notes on the study in general: Shifts in expanded clonotypes may have been confounded by donor CMV status, which was unknown. PBMCs went unsorted, and a conclusive naive versus antigen-experienced comparison was therefore prevented.

Each sample yielded at least 6 million isolated PBMCs. CDR3 size: 15 residues. For this clonotype: Its antigen remains unidentified.

The second PCR ran roughly 7 to 12 cycles with a sample-barcoded 5' primer and J-beta primers. The authors tagged each cDNA molecule using a template-switch adaptor with 12 random nucleotides. TCRdb redid the calling of the 5' RACE reads with MiXCR, one entry per CDR3 protein. The sample carries about 1,400,000 distinct CDR3 sequences, approximately 60% recorded once. The V call is TRBV12-3 or TRBV12-4, the J call TRBJ2-7; weak D call: TRBD1 (5 bases). Matching the DNA end better, TRBJ2-5 makes the J call doubtful. This TCR came from a man aged 18 to 30 in good health. Sequenced input: blood. The CDR3 sequence is CASSFRSRSGETQYF. In nucleotides, the CDR3 is TGTGCCAGCAGTTTTCGTAGTCGGTCAGGGGAGACCCAGTACTTC.